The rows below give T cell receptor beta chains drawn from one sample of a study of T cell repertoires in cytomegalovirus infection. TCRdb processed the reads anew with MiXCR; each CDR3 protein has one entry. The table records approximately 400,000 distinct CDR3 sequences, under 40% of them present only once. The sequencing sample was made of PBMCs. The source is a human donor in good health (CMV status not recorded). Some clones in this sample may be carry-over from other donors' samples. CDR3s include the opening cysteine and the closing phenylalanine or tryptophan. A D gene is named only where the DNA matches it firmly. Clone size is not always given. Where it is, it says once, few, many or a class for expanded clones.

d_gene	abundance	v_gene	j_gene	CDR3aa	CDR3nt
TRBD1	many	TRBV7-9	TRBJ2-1	CASSSPIGTAVLGADNEQFF	TGTGCCAGCAGCTCCCCTATAGGGACAGCAGTACTAGGTGCGGACAATGAGCAGTTCTTC
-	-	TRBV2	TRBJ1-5	CASSRVPRQQPQHF	TGTGCCAGCAGTAGGGTGCCTCGGCAACAGCCCCAGCATTTT
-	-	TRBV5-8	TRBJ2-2	CASSLPGDANTGELFF	TGTGCCAGCAGCTTGCCAGGGGACGCGAACACCGGGGAGCTGTTTTTT
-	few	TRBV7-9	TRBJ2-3	CASSPEFVSTDTQYF	TGTGCCAGCAGCCCAGAGTTCGTTAGCACAGATACGCAGTATTTT
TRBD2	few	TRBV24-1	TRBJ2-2	CATSDKRLAGGSANTGELFF	TGTGCCACCAGTGATAAGAGACTAGCGGGGGGTAGCGCGAACACCGGGGAGCTGTTTTTT
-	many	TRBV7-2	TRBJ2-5	CASSPRSATAVGQETQYF	TGTGCCAGCAGCCCGAGGTCGGCGACTGCGGTAGGACAAGAGACCCAGTACTTC
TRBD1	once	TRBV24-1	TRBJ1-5	CATSDSRGNQPQHF	TGTGCCACCAGTGATTCCAGGGGGAATCAGCCCCAGCATTTT
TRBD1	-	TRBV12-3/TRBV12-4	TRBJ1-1	CASSLQGAAFF	TGTGCCAGCAGTTTACAGGGGGCGGCTTTCTTT
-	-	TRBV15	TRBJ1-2	CATSEGGSGYTF	TGTGCCACCAGCGAGGGGGGAAGTGGCTACACCTTC
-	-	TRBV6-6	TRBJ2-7	CASSYPAKGAEQYF	TGTGCCAGCAGTTACCCCGCCAAGGGTGCCGAGCAGTACTTC
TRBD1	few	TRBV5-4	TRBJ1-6	CASSWDSNSPLHF	TGTGCCAGCAGCTGGGACAGTAATTCACCCCTCCACTTT
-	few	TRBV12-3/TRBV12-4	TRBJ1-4	CASSSQLGVNEKLFF	TGTGCCAGCAGTTCCCAGCTTGGAGTTAATGAAAAACTGTTTTTT
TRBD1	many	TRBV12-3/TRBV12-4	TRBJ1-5	CASSLVQHRGEAQHF	TGTGCCAGCAGTTTAGTTCAACACAGGGGTGAAGCCCAGCATTTT
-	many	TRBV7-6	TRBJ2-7	CASSLEARGPYEQYF	TGTGCCAGCAGCTTAGAGGCCAGGGGCCCCTACGAGCAGTACTTC
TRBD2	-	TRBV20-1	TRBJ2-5	CSAARSSGGRQETQYF	TGCAGTGCTGCACGTTCTAGCGGGGGGCGCCAAGAGACCCAGTACTTC
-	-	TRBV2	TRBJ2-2	CASTSIRVLAGELFF	TGTGCCAGCACCTCGATTCGCGTGCTAGCCGGGGAGCTGTTTTTT
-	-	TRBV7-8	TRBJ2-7	CASAKAESYEQYF	TGTGCCAGTGCTAAGGCGGAGTCCTACGAGCAGTACTTC
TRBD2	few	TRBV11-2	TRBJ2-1	CASSLGASGRHNEQFF	TGTGCCAGCAGCTTAGGGGCTAGCGGGCGCCACAATGAGCAGTTCTTC
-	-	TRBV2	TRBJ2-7	CASILEPSYEQYF	TGTGCCAGCATCTTAGAACCCTCCTACGAGCAGTACTTC
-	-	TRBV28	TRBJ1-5	CASRPLALSNQPQHF	TGTGCCAGCAGGCCCTTGGCCCTCAGCAATCAGCCCCAGCATTTT
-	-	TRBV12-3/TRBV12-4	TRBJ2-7	CASSSGTIQYEQYF	TGTGCCAGCTCTTCAGGGACAATCCAGTACGAGCAGTACTTC
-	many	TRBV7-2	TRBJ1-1	CASSLGQVSTEAFF	TGTGCCAGCAGCTTAGGACAGGTGAGCACTGAAGCTTTCTTT
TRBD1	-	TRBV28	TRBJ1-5	CASSLLQGANQPQHF	TGTGCCAGCAGTTTACTACAGGGGGCAAATCAGCCCCAGCATTTT
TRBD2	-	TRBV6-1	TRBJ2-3	CASMFGGGATDTQYF	TGTGCCAGCATGTTCGGCGGGGGGGCTACAGATACGCAGTATTTT
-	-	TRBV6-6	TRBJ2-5	CASNPWGAGEETQYF	TGTGCCAGCAACCCGTGGGGCGCTGGGGAAGAGACCCAGTACTTC
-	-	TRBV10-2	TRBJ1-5	CASSGQGTSNQPQHF	TGCGCCAGCAGTGGGCAGGGGACGAGCAATCAGCCCCAGCATTTT
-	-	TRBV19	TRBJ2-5	CASRGGSETQYF	TGTGCCAGTAGGGGGGGCTCGGAGACCCAGTACTTC